These T cell receptor beta chains were read from a single sample in a study of T cell changes during pregnancy in multiple sclerosis. Clones were sequenced by immunoSEQ multiplex PCR, and TCRdb holds only the in-frame ones, with some missing. The table has some 76,000 clones, around 90% seen once. The material was CD4+ T cells from peripheral blood mononuclear cells, obtained after pregnancy. The receptors derive from a female donor with multiple sclerosis, enrolled in a pregnancy study. CDR3s include the opening cysteine and the closing phenylalanine or tryptophan. A D gene is named only where the DNA matches it firmly. The size entry is marked missing in some rows and otherwise reads once, few, many or a size class.

cdr3_length: 14; j_call: TRBJ1-2; d_call: NA; v_call: TRBV5-1; clone_size: NA; cdr3_aa: CASSKDRNSYGYTF; cdr3_nt: TGCGCCAGCAGCAAGGACAGAAATTCCTATGGCTACACCTTC
cdr3_length: 15; j_call: TRBJ1-2; d_call: NA; v_call: TRBV6-1; clone_size: NA; cdr3_aa: CASSDGGAGDYGYTF; cdr3_nt: TGTGCCAGCAGTGACGGGGGGGCGGGAGACTATGGCTACACCTTC
cdr3_length: 15; j_call: TRBJ1-2; d_call: TRBD1; v_call: TRBV19; clone_size: NA; cdr3_aa: CAKKVWAQGVFGYTF; cdr3_nt: TGTGCCAAAAAGGTGTGGGCGCAGGGGGTATTCGGCTACACCTTC
cdr3_length: 15; j_call: TRBJ2-1; d_call: NA; v_call: TRBV7-3; clone_size: NA; cdr3_aa: CASSPVVQGANEQFF; cdr3_nt: TGTGCCAGCAGCCCCGTCGTTCAGGGTGCCAATGAGCAGTTCTTC
cdr3_length: 14; j_call: TRBJ2-2; d_call: NA; v_call: TRBV7-9; clone_size: NA; cdr3_aa: CASSLEPNTGELFF; cdr3_nt: TGTGCCAGCAGCTTAGAGCCAAACACCGGGGAGCTGTTTTTT
cdr3_length: 17; j_call: TRBJ2-1; d_call: TRBD2; v_call: TRBV19; clone_size: NA; cdr3_aa: CASSTISRGGDYNEQFF; cdr3_nt: TGTGCCAGTAGTACTATCTCCCGGGGGGGGGACTACAATGAGCAGTTCTTC
cdr3_length: 13; j_call: TRBJ1-2; d_call: NA; v_call: TRBV5-4; clone_size: NA; cdr3_aa: CASSSLGMRGYTF; cdr3_nt: TGTGCCAGCAGCTCCCTCGGGATGCGAGGCTACACCTTC
cdr3_length: 15; j_call: TRBJ2-5; d_call: TRBD1; v_call: TRBV27; clone_size: NA; cdr3_aa: CASSFGRQGQETQYF; cdr3_nt: TGTGCCAGCAGTTTTGGAAGACAGGGGCAAGAGACCCAGTACTTC
cdr3_length: 13; j_call: TRBJ2-1; d_call: NA; v_call: TRBV5-4; clone_size: once; cdr3_aa: CASSGGQYNEQFF; cdr3_nt: TGTGCCAGCAGCGGAGGACAGTACAATGAGCAGTTCTTC
cdr3_length: 15; j_call: TRBJ2-3; d_call: NA; v_call: TRBV6-5; clone_size: NA; cdr3_aa: CASSYSQTIQDTQYF; cdr3_nt: TGTGCCAGCAGTTACTCCCAAACGATACAAGATACGCAGTATTTT
cdr3_length: 15; j_call: TRBJ2-6; d_call: NA; v_call: TRBV19; clone_size: NA; cdr3_aa: CASSQYARGANVLTF; cdr3_nt: TGTGCCAGTAGTCAGTATGCTCGCGGGGCCAACGTCCTGACTTTC
cdr3_length: 17; j_call: TRBJ2-2; d_call: NA; v_call: TRBV9; clone_size: NA; cdr3_aa: CASSVDPGSGFSGELFF; cdr3_nt: TGTGCCAGCAGCGTAGATCCAGGAAGCGGATTCTCCGGGGAGCTGTTTTTT
cdr3_length: 16; j_call: TRBJ2-7; d_call: TRBD1; v_call: TRBV10-3; clone_size: NA; cdr3_aa: CAIRHSGQEGRYEQYF; cdr3_nt: TGTGCCATCAGACACAGCGGACAGGAAGGGAGATACGAGCAGTACTTC
cdr3_length: 16; j_call: TRBJ1-2; d_call: TRBD1; v_call: TRBV19; clone_size: NA; cdr3_aa: CASLPGQGASNYGYTF; cdr3_nt: TGTGCCAGTTTACCGGGACAGGGGGCGTCTAACTATGGCTACACCTTC
cdr3_length: 17; j_call: TRBJ2-3; d_call: TRBD2; v_call: TRBV18; clone_size: NA; cdr3_aa: CASSPLPSGASTDTQYF; cdr3_nt: TGTGCCAGCTCACCACTGCCCAGCGGGGCCAGCACAGATACGCAGTATTTT
cdr3_length: 15; j_call: TRBJ2-7; d_call: NA; v_call: TRBV6-5; clone_size: NA; cdr3_aa: CASSLDRTLSYEQYF; cdr3_nt: TGTGCCAGCTCACTTGACAGGACCCTTTCCTACGAGCAGTACTTC
cdr3_length: 12; j_call: TRBJ2-1; d_call: NA; v_call: TRBV18; clone_size: few; cdr3_aa: CASSQAAPEQFF; cdr3_nt: TGTGCCAGCTCACAAGCGGCGCCTGAGCAGTTCTTC
cdr3_length: 14; j_call: TRBJ2-7; d_call: NA; v_call: TRBV27; clone_size: NA; cdr3_aa: CASSPQWLAYEQYF; cdr3_nt: TGTGCCAGCAGTCCCCAATGGTTAGCCTACGAGCAGTACTTC
cdr3_length: 13; j_call: TRBJ1-4; d_call: NA; v_call: TRBV19; clone_size: once; cdr3_aa: CASSGADGGKLFF; cdr3_nt: TGTGCCAGTTCAGGGGCGGACGGAGGAAAACTGTTTTTT
cdr3_length: 13; j_call: TRBJ2-1; d_call: NA; v_call: TRBV5-1; clone_size: NA; cdr3_aa: CASSIGTYNEQFF; cdr3_nt: TGCGCCAGCAGCATTGGGACATACAATGAGCAGTTCTTC
cdr3_length: 16; j_call: TRBJ2-1; d_call: TRBD1; v_call: TRBV19; clone_size: NA; cdr3_aa: CASSINSRTGYNEQFF; cdr3_nt: TGTGCCAGTAGTATAAATTCCCGGACAGGGTACAATGAGCAGTTCTTC
cdr3_length: 16; j_call: TRBJ2-5; d_call: TRBD2; v_call: TRBV9; clone_size: NA; cdr3_aa: CASSVSGAGAWETQYF; cdr3_nt: TGTGCCAGCAGCGTATCGGGAGCGGGGGCATGGGAGACCCAGTACTTC
cdr3_length: 14; j_call: TRBJ2-7; d_call: NA; v_call: TRBV2; clone_size: NA; cdr3_aa: CASSEQQFLYEQYF; cdr3_nt: TGTGCCAGCAGTGAGCAACAGTTTCTATACGAGCAGTACTTC
cdr3_length: 16; j_call: TRBJ2-5; d_call: TRBD2; v_call: TRBV7-2; clone_size: NA; cdr3_aa: CASSSRTSGGRETQYF; cdr3_nt: TGTGCCAGCAGCTCTCGGACTAGCGGGGGTAGAGAGACCCAGTACTTC
cdr3_length: 13; j_call: TRBJ2-7; d_call: NA; v_call: TRBV2; clone_size: NA; cdr3_aa: CASSALAAYEQYF; cdr3_nt: TGTGCCAGCAGCGCCCTGGCTGCCTACGAGCAGTACTTC
cdr3_length: 16; j_call: TRBJ1-5; d_call: NA; v_call: TRBV19; clone_size: NA; cdr3_aa: CASSMEIGAGNQPQHF; cdr3_nt: TGTGCCAGTAGTATGGAGATTGGGGCAGGCAATCAGCCCCAGCATTTT
cdr3_length: 16; j_call: TRBJ2-1; d_call: NA; v_call: TRBV11-2; clone_size: NA; cdr3_aa: CASSLGKGDGIGEQFF; cdr3_nt: TGTGCCAGCAGCTTAGGAAAGGGGGACGGTATAGGTGAGCAGTTCTTC
cdr3_length: 13; j_call: TRBJ2-4; d_call: NA; v_call: TRBV14; clone_size: NA; cdr3_aa: CASSHPGPNIQYF; cdr3_nt: TGTGCCAGCAGCCACCCAGGGCCAAACATTCAGTACTTC
cdr3_length: 16; j_call: TRBJ1-2; d_call: TRBD1; v_call: TRBV9; clone_size: NA; cdr3_aa: CASSGTTGGLYYGYTF; cdr3_nt: TGTGCCAGCAGCGGAACGACAGGGGGCCTCTACTATGGCTACACCTTC
cdr3_length: 17; j_call: TRBJ2-7; d_call: TRBD1; v_call: TRBV23-1; clone_size: NA; cdr3_aa: CASSLCLRDRGSYEQYF; cdr3_nt: TGCGCCAGCAGCCTATGCCTCCGGGACAGGGGATCCTACGAGCAGTACTTC
cdr3_length: 15; j_call: TRBJ2-7; d_call: NA; v_call: TRBV19; clone_size: NA; cdr3_aa: CASSISERGGMEQYF; cdr3_nt: TGTGCCAGTAGTATCTCGGAGAGGGGAGGAATGGAGCAGTACTTC
cdr3_length: 15; j_call: TRBJ2-7; d_call: TRBD2; v_call: TRBV5-1; clone_size: NA; cdr3_aa: CASSRSGTSGNGQYF; cdr3_nt: TGCGCCAGCAGCCGGTCGGGGACTAGCGGGAACGGGCAGTACTTC
cdr3_length: 16; j_call: TRBJ1-5; d_call: NA; v_call: TRBV5-8; clone_size: NA; cdr3_aa: CASSLGGGLGNQPQHF; cdr3_nt: TGTGCCAGCAGCTTGGGGGGGGGTCTGGGCAATCAGCCCCAGCATTTT
cdr3_length: 15; j_call: TRBJ2-7; d_call: TRBD1; v_call: TRBV7-3; clone_size: NA; cdr3_aa: CASSLDRAASYEQYF; cdr3_nt: TGTGCCAGCAGCCTCGACAGGGCTGCCTCCTACGAGCAGTACTTC
cdr3_length: 17; j_call: TRBJ2-7; d_call: NA; v_call: TRBV18; clone_size: NA; cdr3_aa: CASSPPSPGAGNYEQYF; cdr3_nt: TGTGCCAGCTCACCACCCTCGCCAGGGGCGGGTAACTACGAGCAGTACTTC
cdr3_length: 14; j_call: TRBJ1-5; d_call: NA; v_call: TRBV9; clone_size: NA; cdr3_aa: CASSVEGGNQPQHF; cdr3_nt: TGTGCCAGCAGCGTAGAGGGGGGCAATCAGCCCCAGCATTTT
cdr3_length: 15; j_call: TRBJ2-5; d_call: TRBD2; v_call: TRBV7-9; clone_size: NA; cdr3_aa: CASSLDSGSSETQYF; cdr3_nt: TGTGCCAGCAGCTTAGATAGCGGGAGTTCGGAGACCCAGTACTTC
cdr3_length: 14; j_call: TRBJ2-7; d_call: NA; v_call: TRBV11-3; clone_size: NA; cdr3_aa: CASSPGLGSYEQYF; cdr3_nt: TGTGCCAGCAGCCCGGGACTGGGGTCCTACGAGCAGTACTTC
cdr3_length: 18; j_call: TRBJ2-5; d_call: TRBD1; v_call: TRBV28; clone_size: NA; cdr3_aa: CASSPRGLGTGGRETQYF; cdr3_nt: TGTGCCAGCAGCCCTAGGGGGTTAGGGACAGGGGGCCGAGAGACCCAGTACTTC
cdr3_length: 15; j_call: TRBJ1-1; d_call: TRBD1; v_call: TRBV5-5; clone_size: NA; cdr3_aa: CASSWGGTGLTEAFF; cdr3_nt: TGTGCCAGCAGCTGGGGAGGGACAGGGTTGACTGAAGCTTTCTTT
cdr3_length: 12; j_call: TRBJ2-5; d_call: NA; v_call: TRBV2; clone_size: once; cdr3_aa: CASVRLQETQYF; cdr3_nt: TGTGCCAGCGTGAGGTTACAAGAGACCCAGTACTTC
cdr3_length: 14; j_call: TRBJ1-1; d_call: NA; v_call: TRBV6-1; clone_size: NA; cdr3_aa: CASSVDPPGTEAFF; cdr3_nt: TGTGCCAGCAGTGTAGACCCCCCGGGCACTGAAGCTTTCTTT
cdr3_length: 14; j_call: TRBJ1-2; d_call: NA; v_call: TRBV28; clone_size: NA; cdr3_aa: CASSSQVINYGYTF; cdr3_nt: TGTGCCAGCAGTTCCCAGGTTATTAACTATGGCTACACCTTC
cdr3_length: 15; j_call: TRBJ1-1; d_call: NA; v_call: TRBV4-1; clone_size: NA; cdr3_aa: CASSLLQGTNTEAFF; cdr3_nt: TGCGCCAGCAGCCTATTACAGGGAACCAACACTGAAGCTTTCTTT
cdr3_length: 15; j_call: TRBJ1-5; d_call: TRBD1; v_call: TRBV5-5; clone_size: NA; cdr3_aa: CASSLDWTGDQPQHF; cdr3_nt: TGTGCCAGCAGCTTGGATTGGACAGGGGATCAGCCCCAGCATTTT
cdr3_length: 12; j_call: TRBJ1-1; d_call: NA; v_call: TRBV18; clone_size: NA; cdr3_aa: CASASGGTEAFF; cdr3_nt: TGTGCCAGTGCGTCCGGCGGGACTGAAGCTTTCTTT
cdr3_length: 14; j_call: TRBJ2-1; d_call: TRBD2; v_call: TRBV2; clone_size: NA; cdr3_aa: CASTLGLAADEQFF; cdr3_nt: TGTGCCAGCACCCTAGGACTAGCAGCAGATGAGCAGTTCTTC
cdr3_length: 14; j_call: TRBJ2-7; d_call: NA; v_call: TRBV5-5; clone_size: NA; cdr3_aa: CASSLTGSGYEQYF; cdr3_nt: TGTGCCAGCAGCTTAACTGGTAGCGGCTACGAGCAGTACTTC
cdr3_length: 16; j_call: TRBJ2-2; d_call: NA; v_call: TRBV5-4; clone_size: NA; cdr3_aa: CASSLGPTPTTGELFF; cdr3_nt: TGTGCCAGCAGCTTGGGGCCGACACCTACCACCGGGGAGCTGTTTTTT
cdr3_length: 14; j_call: TRBJ2-7; d_call: TRBD1; v_call: TRBV5-6; clone_size: NA; cdr3_aa: CASSSGQGRYEQYF; cdr3_nt: TGTGCCAGCAGCAGCGGACAGGGGCGATACGAGCAGTACTTC
cdr3_length: 14; j_call: TRBJ2-7; d_call: NA; v_call: TRBV18; clone_size: NA; cdr3_aa: CASSPTTETYEQYF; cdr3_nt: TGTGCCAGCTCACCCACGACGGAGACCTACGAGCAGTACTTC
cdr3_length: 13; j_call: TRBJ1-1; d_call: TRBD1; v_call: TRBV5-1; clone_size: NA; cdr3_aa: CASSYGTANEAFF; cdr3_nt: TGCGCCAGCAGCTATGGGACAGCCAACGAAGCTTTCTTT